What follows are 2 T cell receptor beta chains derived from one specimen sequenced in a study of human T cells and chemical hapten exposure. Each CDR3 protein is one row after TCRdb ran MiXCR on the RACE reads. This table holds about 84,000 distinct CDR3 sequences, roughly 10% found once. Time point defined: patch test 2, 6 weeks after DPC sensitization. Treatment: therapeutic diphenylcyclopropenone sensitization with weekly scalp DPC. The source was whole blood, collected in connection with sensitization to the hapten diphenylcyclopropenone (DPC). These receptors came from a woman in her fifties or sixties with alopecia areata. Some clones in this sample may be carry-over from other donors' samples.

This chain connects TRBV19 to TRBJ1-5; maybe TRBD1 (5 bases). Germline V gene lookup returns CDR1 LNHDA and CDR2 SQIVND (reference sequence). The CDR3 length is 12 residues. The V and J ends lost 7 bases and 5 bases respectively, with 9 bases between them. CDR3 coding DNA: TGTGCCAGTACTTGGGGGGATCAGCCCCAGCATTTT. This sequence encodes CASTWGDQPQHF.

This clonotype came up many times. The gene calls are TRBV19 and TRBJ1-2; D is undetermined. Per germline, CDR1 LNHDA and CDR2 SQIVND (reference sequence). V dropped 5 bases and J dropped 5 bases, with 12 bases sitting between them. CDR3 length: 13 residues. The CDR3 region is CASSSDWSYGYTF. For the CDR3, the DNA is TGTGCCAGTAGTTCGGACTGGAGTTATGGCTACACCTTC.